These 4 T cell receptor beta chains were sequenced from one sample in a study of cytomegalovirus exposure and HLA in healthy donors. PCR involved 60 Vbeta and 13 Jbeta primers. TCRdb's copy holds only in-frame clones and misses some; the assay was immunoSEQ multiplex PCR. Counted here are around 130,000 clones, approximately 8.6% occurring once; the ten biggest clones make up around 6%. The sequencing sample was made of PBMCs. Receptors originate from a woman aged 40-49 years in good health and CMV-seropositive.

DNA of the CDR3: TGTGCCAGCAGCCAACCTGACAGGGTCGGGGAGCTGTTTTTT. This gives the protein CASSQPDRVGELFF. This chain uses TRBV4-2 with TRBJ2-2; 7 bases agree with TRBD1. This CDR3 is 14 amino acids long. The ends lost 2 bases at V and 7 bases at J; junction bases unmatched: 4. CDR1 is LGHNA, CDR2 YNFKEQ, per germline.

V gene TRBV5-6 combines with J gene TRBJ2-7; D is possibly TRBD2 (6 bases). Germline V gene sequence: CDR1 SGHDT, CDR2 YYEEEE. CDR3 length: 14 amino acids. V lost 0 bases and J 3 bases, leaving 10 bases between the germline ends. The CDR3 DNA sequence: TGTGCCAGCAGCTTGGTGGGACTCCGCTACGAGCAGTACTTC. Its protein is CASSLVGLRYEQYF. The complete variable domain, with remaining parts taken from reference TRBV5-6 and TRBJ2-7, reads DAGVTQSPTHLIKTRGQQVTLRCSPKSGHDTVSWYQQALGQGPQFIFQYYEEEERQRGNFPDRFSGHQFPNYSSELNVNALLLGDSALYLCASSLVGLRYEQYFGPGTRLTVT.

This clone was counted a few times. This rearrangement joins TRBV2 to TRBJ2-2; 7 nucleotides line up with TRBD1. The length of the CDR3 is 15 residues. Germline V lookup: CDR1 SNHLY, CDR2 FYNNEI. V lost 10 bases and J lost 3; bases outside the gene matches: 11. The CDR3 here is CATSRTGSYTGELFF. CDR3 coding DNA: TGTGCCACCTCCCGGACAGGATCTTACACCGGGGAGCTGTTTTTT. Full variable domain (remainder filled in from reference TRBV2 and TRBJ2-2): EPEVTQTPSHQVTQMGQEVILRCVPISNHLYFYWYRQILGQKVEFLVSFYNNEISEKSEIFDDQFSVERPDGSNFTLKIRSTKLEDSAMYFCATSRTGSYTGELFFGEGSRLTVL.

The rearrangement links TRBV27 to TRBJ1-1; D not resolved. Germline V gene lookup returns CDR1 MNHEY and CDR2 SMNVEV (reference sequence). The V gene lost 3 bases and the J gene lost 8 bases, with 16 bases spanning the gap. The CDR3 loop spans 14 amino acids. This CDR3 reads CASSFPGSSSEAFF. The DNA for the CDR3 is TGTGCCAGCAGTTTCCCGGGGAGTTCTAGCGAAGCTTTCTTT.